This T cell receptor beta chain comes out of a study of cytomegalovirus exposure and HLA in healthy donors. Findings and limits, study-wide: One cluster of highly shared sequence variants probably arose as a sequencing artifact. The listing of 150 to 200 TCR beta chains classed them as cytomegalovirus-associated. According to an earlier analysis, most TCR beta V segments yielded productive rearrangements about 90% or about 30% of the time.

This PCR relied on a set of 60 Vbeta primers and 13 Jbeta primers. Repertoires were generated with immunoSEQ multiplex PCR, while TCRdb's copy carries only in-frame clones and drops some. The table lists roughly 100,000 clones, 79% of them singletons. Notes on this clone: What it binds is unknown.

Looked up from germline, CDR1 is SGHVS and CDR2 is FNYEAQ. The CDR3 spans 15 residues. The clonotype comes from a man in his forties or fifties in good health and CMV-seropositive. The sequencing input was PBMCs. The J gene is TRBJ2-5, the V gene TRBV7-6, with a possible D match to TRBD1 (5 bases). The J call may be faulty, since TRBJ2-7 better matches the DNA end. The CDR3 sequence: CASSLYQGTSYEQYF. CDR3 coding DNA: TGTGCCAGCAGCTTATACCAGGGTACCTCCTACGAGCAGTACTTC.